These 23 T cell receptor beta chains share one sample of origin, sequenced in a study of cytomegalovirus exposure and HLA in healthy donors. With 60 Vbeta and 13 Jbeta primers, the PCR was carried out. Profiling relied on immunoSEQ multiplex PCR, and the TCRdb table lists in-frame clones only, not all of them. The sample's table shows some 110,000 clones. Sequenced: PBMCs. The origin of the receptors is a man in his late teens or twenties in good health and CMV-seronegative.

This rearrangement joins TRBV6-5 to TRBJ2-7; possibly TRBD2 for D (5 bases). The CDR3 consists of 13 residues. Trimming pared 5 bases from V and 3 bases from J, leaving 11 bases between. The germline V gene has CDR1 MNHEY and CDR2 SVGAGI. CDR3 amino acids: CASSEPGVYEQYF. As DNA, the CDR3 is TGTGCCAGCAGTGAACCCGGGGTCTACGAGCAGTACTTC.

The chain couples TRBV19 to TRBJ1-2; 7 bases align to TRBD1. CDR1 is LNHDA, CDR2 SQIVND, per germline (reference sequence). The CDR3 length is 14 residues. The junction had 6 bases not matched to a gene; V was cut back by 0 bases and J by 8 bases. The CDR3 loop reads CASSIEGTVGGYTF. CDR3 nucleotide sequence: TGTGCCAGTAGTATAGAAGGGACAGTCGGCGGCTACACCTTC.

The rearrangement links TRBV9 to TRBJ1-3, with D perhaps matching TRBD1 (6 bases). From germline, CDR1 is SGDLS and CDR2 YYNGEE. The V end was cut by 1 base, the J end by 0 bases, with 8 bases between. The CDR3 sequence is 15 residues long. The DNA of the CDR3 is TGTGCCAGCAGCGTACAGGGGTCCTCTGGAAACACCATATATTTT. Translated, it gives CASSVQGSSGNTIYF.

V usage is TRBV5-4 and J usage is TRBJ2-7; maybe TRBD1 (7 bases). The germline gives CDR1 SGHNT, CDR2 YYREEE (reference sequence). The CDR3 spans 16 residues. With 3 bases removed from V and 2 bases from J, the gap between germline ends came to 18 bases. The CDR3 region is CASSWRGPGRTYEQYF. CDR3 DNA: TGTGCCAGCAGCTGGAGGGGGCCAGGGAGGACCTACGAGCAGTACTTC. The full variable domain, rest sourced from reference TRBV5-4 and TRBJ2-7, is ETGVTQSPTHLIKTRGQQVTLRCSSQSGHNTVSWYQQALGQGPQFIFQYYREEENGRGNFPPRFSGLQFPNYSSELNVNALELDDSALYLCASSWRGPGRTYEQYFGPGTRLTVT.

The V gene is TRBV29-1, the J gene TRBJ2-7, with D possibly TRBD2 on 7 matching bases. This CDR3 contains 13 residues. V lost 3 bases, J lost 4 bases, and 13 bases lay in between. Germline values: CDR1 SQVTM, CDR2 ANQGSEA. The CDR3 loop is CSVEWEGGYEQYF. The CDR3 coding sequence is TGCAGCGTTGAGTGGGAGGGGGGGTACGAGCAGTACTTC.

The chain recombines TRBV27 with TRBJ2-7; tentative D call: TRBD1 (6 bases). CDR3 length equals 14 residues. Germline lookup yields CDR1 MNHEY and CDR2 SMNVEV (reference sequence). The ends were cut back, 5 bases at V and 2 bases at J, with 13 bases in the middle. CDR3 protein: CASSRGTGPYEQYF. The CDR3 nucleotides are TGTGCCAGCAGTAGGGGGACGGGGCCCTACGAGCAGTACTTC.

The chain uses TRBV6-1 and TRBJ1-2; 7 bases are a match to TRBD1. V shed 4 bases, J shed 4 bases, and the junction held 15 bases outside the gene matches. Germline lookup yields CDR1 MNHNS and CDR2 SASEGT. The CDR3 length is 17 residues. CDR3 residues: CASSVITGAGGFYGYTF. CDR3 nucleotides: TGTGCCAGCAGTGTGATAACAGGGGCCGGGGGCTTCTATGGCTACACCTTC.

This CDR3 reads CASSTPGQGYEQFF. The CDR3 DNA sequence: TGTGCCAGCAGCACTCCGGGACAGGGATATGAGCAGTTCTTC. V gene TRBV7-9 combines with J gene TRBJ2-1; 9 bases are shared with TRBD1. The CDR3 consists of 14 residues. The germline V gene has CDR1 SEHNR and CDR2 FQNEAQ (reference sequence). V trimming: 5 bases; J trimming: 8 bases; junction bases outside the gene matches: 7.

The J gene is TRBJ2-7, the V gene TRBV9; D is perhaps TRBD2 (6 bases). The CDR3 length is 15 residues. Between the trimmed V and J ends, which lost 0 bases and 5 bases, there was a span of 15 bases. The germline CDR1 and CDR2 sequences are SGDLS and YYNGEE. The CDR3 region has the DNA TGTGCCAGCAGCGTAGAGGAGGGCTTTAGCCACGAGCAGTACTTC. As protein: CASSVEEGFSHEQYF.

J is TRBJ1-5 and V is TRBV18; no clear D gene. CDR1 and CDR2 (germline): KGHSH, LQKENI. Trimming left V 2 bases short and J 2 bases short, with 4 bases between. The CDR3 runs to 13 residues. CDR3 loop: CASSPEGNQPQHF. CDR3 sequence (DNA): TGTGCCAGCTCACCAGAGGGCAATCAGCCCCAGCATTTT.

V and J are TRBV5-6 and TRBJ1-1; weak D call: TRBD1 (5 bases). Germline V gene data show CDR1 as SGHDT and CDR2 as YYEEEE. This CDR3 is built from 15 residues. V was shortened by 0 bases and J by 0 bases, with 9 bases between the two germline ends. The CDR3 DNA is TGTGCCAGCAGCTTGGTCCAGGGCCTGAACACTGAAGCTTTCTTT. This encodes CASSLVQGLNTEAFF. Based on the CDR3 plus reference TRBV5-6 and TRBJ1-1, the full variable domain is DAGVTQSPTHLIKTRGQQVTLRCSPKSGHDTVSWYQQALGQGPQFIFQYYEEEERQRGNFPDRFSGHQFPNYSSELNVNALLLGDSALYLCASSLVQGLNTEAFFGQGTRLTVV.

This chain uses TRBV27 with TRBJ2-3; 9 nucleotides match TRBD1. The CDR3 extends over 16 amino acids. With V trimmed by 5 bases and J by 6 bases, 12 bases remained unmatched. Germline V gene data show CDR1 as MNHEY and CDR2 as SMNVEV (reference sequence). The CDR3 sequence is CASSKQGALVRDTQYF. The CDR3 DNA follows: TGTGCCAGCAGTAAACAGGGGGCGTTGGTCCGGGATACGCAGTATTTT.

This chain links TRBV11-2 with TRBJ1-4, with 7 bases that match TRBD1. Germline V lookup: CDR1 SGHAT, CDR2 FQNNGV. Unmatched junction bases numbered 7, after V lost 4 bases and J lost 8 bases. The CDR3 consists of 14 residues. CDR3 nucleotides: TGTGCCAGCAGCTACGACAGGGTCGGGGAAAAACTGTTTTTT. This gives the protein CASSYDRVGEKLFF.

The rearrangement joins TRBV7-6 to TRBJ2-1; D may be TRBD2 (6 bases). CDR3 size: 13 residues. Germline CDR1 SGHVS, CDR2 FNYEAQ. V was shortened by 5 bases and J by 6 bases, with 11 bases between the two germline ends. The CDR3 protein is CASSDRLGNEQFF. CDR3 coding DNA: TGTGCCAGCAGCGACCGACTAGGCAATGAGCAGTTCTTC.

The chain links TRBV7-9 to TRBJ1-5; maybe TRBD1 (5 bases). CDR1 is SEHNR and CDR2 is FQNEAQ in the germline V gene (reference sequence). V was pared by 4 bases and J by 5 bases, with 15 bases between. The CDR3 length is 15 residues. CDR3: CASSSTGGDDQPQHF. CDR3 coding DNA: TGTGCCAGCAGCTCGACGGGAGGGGATGATCAGCCCCAGCATTTT.

V is TRBV7-2 and J is TRBJ2-7, with D unresolved. Trimming cost V 6 bases and J 5 bases, with 14 bases left between them. This CDR3 comprises 13 residues. The germline V gene has CDR1 SGHTA and CDR2 FQGNSA. CDR3 amino acids: CASSHSIHDEQYF. DNA for the CDR3: TGTGCCAGCAGTCATTCCATCCATGACGAGCAGTACTTC.

The CDR3 loop is CASTRSGTDENEAFF. CDR3 DNA: TGTGCCAGCACCCGTTCAGGTACAGACGAAAATGAAGCTTTCTTT. The gene calls are TRBV7-9 and TRBJ1-1; D unclear. The CDR3 runs 15 residues. Germline loops: CDR1 SEHNR, CDR2 FQNEAQ (reference sequence). The V end lost 7 bases, the J end lost 7 bases, and 22 bases lay between the germline ends.

V gene TRBV5-1 combines with J gene TRBJ1-1; no reliable D call. Trimming shortened V by 0 bases and J by 2 bases, and 8 bases separated the two germline ends. The CDR3 is 14 amino acids. The germline V gene has CDR1 SGHRS and CDR2 YFSETQ. The CDR3 is CASSLASGNTEAFF. CDR3 sequence (DNA): TGCGCCAGCAGCTTGGCCTCGGGAAACACTGAAGCTTTCTTT.

This chain connects TRBV25-1 to TRBJ2-5; possibly TRBD1 for D (5 bases). V lost 1 base and J 14 bases, leaving 14 bases between the germline ends. CDR1 and CDR2 from the germline V gene are MGHDK and SYGVNS. The CDR3 runs to 12 residues. DNA for the CDR3: TGTGCCAGCAGTGAATCTGCGTCAGGGTACTACTTC. Translation: CASSESASGYYF.

The CDR3 is CASSPRDRAKQRNEKLFF. In nucleotides, the CDR3 is TGTGCCAGCAGCCCCCGGGACAGGGCGAAACAAAGGAATGAAAAACTGTTTTTT. The chain carries TRBV14 and TRBJ1-4; TRBD1 matches 9 bases. Germline loops: CDR1 SGHDN, CDR2 FVKESK. The CDR3 is made up of 18 amino acids. Trimming cost V 4 bases and J 5 bases; bases outside gene matches: 14.

The genes are TRBV4-1 and TRBJ2-7; TRBD2 matches at 9 bases. From germline, CDR1 is MGHRA and CDR2 YSYEKL. The CDR3 has 15 residues. Trimming at V came to 3 bases and at J to 3 bases, leaving 6 bases not matched to a gene. In DNA, the CDR3 is TGCGCCAGCAGCCACTTAGCGGGAGAGATCTACGAGCAGTACTTC. It codes for CASSHLAGEIYEQYF.

This rearrangement joins TRBV5-1 to TRBJ2-7, with D unresolved. The V gene lost 0 bases and the J gene lost 3 bases, with 10 bases spanning the gap. CDR1 SGHRS and CDR2 YFSETQ come from the germline V gene. The CDR3 has 14 amino acids. The CDR3 region is CASSLEAGSYEQYF. The CDR3 DNA is TGCGCCAGCAGCTTGGAGGCAGGAAGCTACGAGCAGTACTTC.

The rearrangement joins TRBV5-4 to TRBJ1-2; D not certain. The V gene lost 0 bases and the J gene lost 5 bases, with 14 bases spanning the gap. The germline gives CDR1 SGHNT, CDR2 YYREEE (reference sequence). This CDR3 comprises 15 residues. The chain's CDR3 is CASSLDRSNTYGYTF. In nucleotides, the CDR3 is TGTGCCAGCAGCTTGGACAGATCGAACACATATGGCTACACCTTC.